What follows describes a single TCR beta chain. J gave up 5 bases and V 0 bases, and 7 bases lay outside the gene matches. The length of the CDR3 is 16 residues. The germline CDR1 and CDR2 sequences are SGHDT and YYEEEE. This sample is drawn from a study of T cell changes during pregnancy in multiple sclerosis. Method: immunoSEQ multiplex PCR; TCRdb's copy keeps in-frame clones and lacks some. The sample contains about 130,000 clones, roughly 95% of which appear only once. The sample consisted of peripheral blood, taken after pregnancy. This sequence joins TRBV5-6 and TRBJ2-5, with 10 bases identical to TRBD2. The clonotype originates from a female donor with multiple sclerosis, enrolled in a pregnancy study. In DNA form, the CDR3 reads TGTGCCAGCAGCTTGGAAATGGGAGCGGGAGGGGAGACCCAGTACTTC. Translating it yields CASSLEMGAGGETQYF.